This record looks at one T cell receptor (beta chain) sequence and its context. Profiled with immunoSEQ multiplex PCR; TCRdb holds only in-frame clones, not every one. Altogether 200,000 to 300,000 clones are present, around nine tenths being singletons, with the ten largest covering roughly 5%. During active infection, Seattle patients enrolled and were then monitored through disease. V lost 5 bases and J lost 0; bases outside the gene matches: 4. Germline CDR1 reads MNHEY; CDR2 reads SVGAGI. The CDR3 sequence is 15 residues long. This sample was included in a study of blood T cell repertoires in COVID-19. Overall study context: Italy, Spain and the United States were the sources of the convalescent and acute COVID-19 samples. Sources were T cells, B-cell-depleted T cells, or PBMCs; the material itself was cDNA or gDNA.

The sequenced sample consisted of peripheral blood. The TCR sequence derives from a woman aged 60 to 75 with COVID-19, enrolled during active disease. This chain uses TRBV6-5 with TRBJ2-7, with 10 bases matching TRBD1. CDR3: CASSPGQGSSYEQYF. The CDR3 nucleotides read TGTGCCAGCAGTCCGGGACAGGGGAGCTCCTACGAGCAGTACTTC.